This T cell receptor beta chain was sequenced for a study of T cells expressing NK-cell markers. Study at large: Repertoire data for TCR beta were derived from sorted T cells (CD3+CD56+NKG2C+, CD3+CD56+NKG2C- and CD3+CD56-NKG2C+). Eight donors were sequenced, seven testing HCMV-seropositive and one testing seronegative. Study results and limitations: Once again these clonotypes came out on top in the CD3+CD56-NKG2C+ fraction of several donors.

Note on this clonotype: Its cognate antigen is unknown.

Per germline, CDR1 SGHNT and CDR2 YYREEE (reference sequence). This CDR3 is 15 amino acids long. TCRdb processed the 5' RACE reads again and assigns one entry to each CDR3 protein, with no DNA. The table for this sample gives several thousand distinct CDR3 sequences. The TCR sequence derives from a young man in good health. V is TRBV5-4 and J is TRBJ1-1; checking the TCRdb D call of TRBD1 is not possible without DNA. Sequenced sample: blood T cells: a sorted CD56 or NKG2C T cell subset, CD4+ or CD8+ T cells, or bulk PBMC T cells (not recorded which). The CDR3 sequence is CASSQPGTVATEAFF. Based on the CDR3 plus reference TRBV5-4 and TRBJ1-1, the full variable domain is ETGVTQSPTHLIKTRGQQVTLRCSSQSGHNTVSWYQQALGQGPQFIFQYYREEENGRGNFPPRFSGLQFPNYSSELNVNALELDDSALYLCASSQPGTVATEAFFGQGTRLTVV.